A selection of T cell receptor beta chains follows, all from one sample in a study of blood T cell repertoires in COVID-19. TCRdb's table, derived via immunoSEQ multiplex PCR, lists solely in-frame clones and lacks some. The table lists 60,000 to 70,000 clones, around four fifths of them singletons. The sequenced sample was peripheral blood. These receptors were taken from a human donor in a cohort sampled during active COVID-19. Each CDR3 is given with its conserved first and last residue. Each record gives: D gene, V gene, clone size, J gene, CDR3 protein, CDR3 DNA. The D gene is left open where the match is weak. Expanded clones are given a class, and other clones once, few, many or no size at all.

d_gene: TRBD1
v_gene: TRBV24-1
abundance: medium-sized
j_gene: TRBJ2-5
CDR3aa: CATSDRQGIQETQYF
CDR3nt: TGTGCCACCAGTGACCGACAGGGGATCCAAGAGACCCAGTACTTC

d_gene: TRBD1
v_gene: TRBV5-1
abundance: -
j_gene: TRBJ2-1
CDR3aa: CASSLARGLYNEQFF
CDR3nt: TGCGCCAGCAGCTTGGCTAGGGGGCTCTACAATGAGCAGTTCTTC

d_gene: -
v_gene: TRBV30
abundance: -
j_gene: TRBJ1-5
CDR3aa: CAWSMIQGQPQHF
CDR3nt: TGTGCCTGGAGTATGATACAGGGTCAGCCCCAGCATTTT

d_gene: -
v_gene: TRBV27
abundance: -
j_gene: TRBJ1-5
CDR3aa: CANSEGEGNQPQHF
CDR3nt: TGTGCCAACAGTGAGGGGGAAGGCAATCAGCCCCAGCATTTT

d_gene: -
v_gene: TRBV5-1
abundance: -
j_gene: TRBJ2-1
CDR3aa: CASRSSRDEQFF
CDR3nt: TGCGCCAGCAGGTCCTCCAGGGATGAGCAGTTCTTC

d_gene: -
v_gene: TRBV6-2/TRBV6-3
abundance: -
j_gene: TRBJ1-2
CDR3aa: CASIPEGGGPPRGYGYTF
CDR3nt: TGTGCCAGCATCCCAGAGGGCGGCGGCCCCCCCAGAGGCTATGGCTACACCTTC

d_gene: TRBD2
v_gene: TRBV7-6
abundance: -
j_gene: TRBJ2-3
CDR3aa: CASRELAGGPIDTQYF
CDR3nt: TGTGCCAGCAGGGAACTAGCGGGGGGGCCAATAGATACGCAGTATTTT

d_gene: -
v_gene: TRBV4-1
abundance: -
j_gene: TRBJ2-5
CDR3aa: CASSQGGRGGQETQYF
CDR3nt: TGCGCCAGCAGCCAAGGGGGCAGGGGCGGCCAAGAGACCCAGTACTTC

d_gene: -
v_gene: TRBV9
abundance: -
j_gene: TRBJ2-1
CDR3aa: CASSGGGLGEQFF
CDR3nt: TGTGCCAGCAGCGGGGGGGGCCTAGGTGAGCAGTTCTTC

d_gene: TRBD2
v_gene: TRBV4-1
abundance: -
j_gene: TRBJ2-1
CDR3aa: CASRTSGGPYNEQFF
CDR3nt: TGCGCCAGCCGGACTAGCGGGGGGCCCTACAATGAGCAGTTCTTC

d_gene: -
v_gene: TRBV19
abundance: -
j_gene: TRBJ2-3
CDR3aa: CASQGPDTQYF
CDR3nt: TGTGCCAGCCAGGGGCCAGATACGCAGTATTTT

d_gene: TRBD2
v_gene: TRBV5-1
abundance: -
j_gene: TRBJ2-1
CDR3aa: CASSGLAGGLNEQFF
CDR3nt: TGCGCCAGCAGCGGCCTAGCGGGGGGGCTGAATGAGCAGTTCTTC

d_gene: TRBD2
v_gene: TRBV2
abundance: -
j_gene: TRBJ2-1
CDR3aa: CASSGFRGGDNEQFF
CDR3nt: TGTGCCAGCAGTGGATTTCGCGGGGGGGACAATGAGCAGTTCTTC

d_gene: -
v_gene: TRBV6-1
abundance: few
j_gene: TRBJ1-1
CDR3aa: CASSEYIEAFF
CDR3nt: TGTGCCAGCAGTGAATATATTGAAGCTTTCTTT

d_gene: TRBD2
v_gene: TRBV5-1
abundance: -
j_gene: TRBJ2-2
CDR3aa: CASSSPGLAVGELFF
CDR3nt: TGCGCCAGCAGCTCTCCGGGACTAGCAGTCGGGGAGCTGTTTTTT

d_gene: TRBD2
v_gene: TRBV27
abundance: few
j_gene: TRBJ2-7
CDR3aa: CASSFQRGPYEQYF
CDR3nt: TGTGCCAGCAGTTTTCAGCGGGGGCCCTACGAGCAGTACTTC

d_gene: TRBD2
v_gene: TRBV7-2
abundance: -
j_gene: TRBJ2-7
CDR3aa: CASSLAGGNHEQYF
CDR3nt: TGTGCCAGCAGCCTAGCGGGGGGAAACCACGAGCAGTACTTC

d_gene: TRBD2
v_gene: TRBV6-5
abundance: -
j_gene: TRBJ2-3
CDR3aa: CASSYGTSLDTQYF
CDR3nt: TGTGCCAGCAGTTACGGGACTAGTTTAGATACGCAGTATTTT

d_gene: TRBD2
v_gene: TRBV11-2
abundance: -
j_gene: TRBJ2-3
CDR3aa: CASTGGPSTDTQYF
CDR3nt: TGTGCCAGCACGGGGGGACCTAGCACAGATACGCAGTATTTT

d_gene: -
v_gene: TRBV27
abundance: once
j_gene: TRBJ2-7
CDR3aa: CASSLSAGLAYEQYF
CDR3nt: TGTGCCAGCAGTTTATCGGCAGGACTTGCTTACGAGCAGTACTTC

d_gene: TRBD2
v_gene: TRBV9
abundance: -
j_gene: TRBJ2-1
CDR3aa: CASSPRVDSGGVYEQFF
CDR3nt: TGTGCCAGCAGCCCGCGCGTCGACAGCGGGGGGGTTTATGAGCAGTTCTTC

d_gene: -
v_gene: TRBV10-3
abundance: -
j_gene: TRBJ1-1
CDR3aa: CAISRGADTEAFF
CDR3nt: TGTGCCATCAGTCGGGGGGCGGACACTGAAGCTTTCTTT

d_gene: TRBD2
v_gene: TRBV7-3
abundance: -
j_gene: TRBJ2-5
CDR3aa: CASSPGVAGGSETQYF
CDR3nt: TGTGCCAGCAGCCCAGGAGTGGCGGGGGGTTCGGAGACCCAGTACTTC

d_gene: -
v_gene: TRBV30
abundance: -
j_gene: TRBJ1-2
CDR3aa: CAWSGERGQGYTF
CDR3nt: TGTGCCTGGAGCGGAGAGCGGGGGCAAGGCTACACCTTC

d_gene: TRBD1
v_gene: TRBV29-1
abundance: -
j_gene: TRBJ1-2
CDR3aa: CSAGDSPLYGYTF
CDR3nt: TGCAGCGCTGGGGACAGCCCCCTCTATGGCTACACCTTC

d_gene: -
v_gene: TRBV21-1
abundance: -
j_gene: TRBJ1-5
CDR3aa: CASSKLETGNQPQHF
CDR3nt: TGTGCCAGCAGCAAACTTGAGACAGGCAATCAGCCCCAGCATTTT

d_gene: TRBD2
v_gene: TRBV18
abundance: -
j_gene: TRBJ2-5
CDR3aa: CASRSGGPGTQYF
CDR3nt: TGTGCCAGCCGAAGCGGGGGTCCGGGGACCCAGTACTTC

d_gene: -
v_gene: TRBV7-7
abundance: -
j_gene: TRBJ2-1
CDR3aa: CASSLEAGPYNEQFF
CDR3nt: TGTGCCAGCAGCTTGGAGGCCGGCCCCTACAATGAGCAGTTCTTC

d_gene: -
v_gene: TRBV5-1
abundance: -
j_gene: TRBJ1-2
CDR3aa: CASSLANFVEGYTF
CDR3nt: TGCGCCAGCAGCTTGGCAAACTTTGTTGAGGGCTACACCTTC

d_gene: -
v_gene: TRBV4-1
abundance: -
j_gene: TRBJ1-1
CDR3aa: CASSQDRNTEAFF
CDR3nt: TGCGCCAGCAGCCAAGACAGGAACACTGAAGCTTTCTTT

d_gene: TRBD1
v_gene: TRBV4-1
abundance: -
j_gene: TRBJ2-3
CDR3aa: CASSHRQGGTTDTQYF
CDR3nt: TGCGCCAGCAGCCACAGACAGGGGGGTACTACAGATACGCAGTATTTT

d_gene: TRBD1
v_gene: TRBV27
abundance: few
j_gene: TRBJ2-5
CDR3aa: CASSPPGVRGQSQYF
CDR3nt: TGTGCCAGCAGTCCCCCAGGGGTGAGGGGGCAATCCCAGTACTTC

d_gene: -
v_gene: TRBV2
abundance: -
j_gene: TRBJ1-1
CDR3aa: CASRPGWVNTEAFF
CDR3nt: TGTGCCAGCAGGCCCGGGTGGGTGAACACTGAAGCTTTCTTT

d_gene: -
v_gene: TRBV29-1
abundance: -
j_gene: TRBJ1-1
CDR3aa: CSVEDRRGNTEAFF
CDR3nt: TGCAGCGTTGAAGACAGACGGGGTAACACTGAAGCTTTCTTT

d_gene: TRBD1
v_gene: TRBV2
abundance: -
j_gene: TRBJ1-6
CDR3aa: CASGVQGSIVSPLHF
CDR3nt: TGTGCCAGCGGAGTACAGGGGAGTATCGTTTCACCCCTCCACTTT

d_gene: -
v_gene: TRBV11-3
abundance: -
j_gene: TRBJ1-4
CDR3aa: CASSEQGTFYEKLFF
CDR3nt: TGTGCCAGCAGCGAACAAGGGACATTTTACGAAAAACTGTTTTTT

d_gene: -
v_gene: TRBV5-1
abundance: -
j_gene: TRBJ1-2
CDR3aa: CASSLAGSFWYGYTF
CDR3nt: TGCGCCAGCAGCTTGGCTGGCAGTTTTTGGTATGGCTACACCTTC

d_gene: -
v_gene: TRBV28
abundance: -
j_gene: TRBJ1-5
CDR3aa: CASNGHRQPQHF
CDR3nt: TGTGCCAGCAACGGACACCGGCAGCCCCAGCATTTT

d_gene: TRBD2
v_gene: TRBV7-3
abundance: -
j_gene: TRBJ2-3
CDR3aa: CASSLMVRGGPQTLQYF
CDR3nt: TGTGCCAGCAGCTTAATGGTCCGGGGGGGCCCTCAGACGCTGCAGTATTTT

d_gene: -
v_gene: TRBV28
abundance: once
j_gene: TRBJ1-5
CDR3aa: CASSLSLSNQPQHF
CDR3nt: TGTGCCAGCAGCCTATCCTTAAGCAATCAGCCCCAGCATTTT

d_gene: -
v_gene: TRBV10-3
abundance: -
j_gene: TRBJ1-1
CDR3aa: CAITGTRDLKAFF
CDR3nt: TGTGCCATAACAGGAACACGGGACTTGAAAGCTTTCTTT

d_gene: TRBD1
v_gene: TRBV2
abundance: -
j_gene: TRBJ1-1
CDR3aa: CASRGQGRGEAFF
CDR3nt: TGTGCCAGCAGAGGACAGGGAAGGGGTGAAGCTTTCTTT

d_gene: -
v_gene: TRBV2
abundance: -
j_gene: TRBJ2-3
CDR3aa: CASSERGSLWGTDTQYF
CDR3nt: TGTGCCAGCAGTGAGAGGGGGAGTCTATGGGGCACAGATACGCAGTATTTT

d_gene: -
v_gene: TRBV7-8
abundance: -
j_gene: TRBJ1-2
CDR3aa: CASSLARSYGYTF
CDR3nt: TGTGCCAGCAGCTTAGCAAGGAGCTATGGCTACACCTTC

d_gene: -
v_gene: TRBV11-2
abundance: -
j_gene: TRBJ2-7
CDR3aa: CASSLTTGRYEQYF
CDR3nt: TGTGCCAGCAGCTTAACGACAGGGAGGTACGAGCAGTACTTC

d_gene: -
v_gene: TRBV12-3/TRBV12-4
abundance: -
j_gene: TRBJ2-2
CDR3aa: CASSFYAGELFF
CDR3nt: TGTGCCAGCAGTTTTTATGCCGGGGAGCTGTTTTTT

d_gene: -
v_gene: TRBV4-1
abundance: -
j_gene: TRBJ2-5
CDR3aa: CASSQDFSQETQYF
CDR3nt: TGCGCCAGCAGCCAAGATTTCAGTCAAGAGACCCAGTACTTC

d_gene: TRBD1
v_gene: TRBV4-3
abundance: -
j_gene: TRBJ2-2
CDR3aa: CASRRHSRTGIAGELFF
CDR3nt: TGCGCCAGCAGACGGCACAGTCGGACAGGGATAGCCGGGGAGCTGTTTTTT

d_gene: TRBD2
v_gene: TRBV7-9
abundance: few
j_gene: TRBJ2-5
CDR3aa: CASSGGGGPQETQYF
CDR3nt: TGTGCCAGCAGCGGAGGCGGGGGTCCACAAGAGACCCAGTACTTC

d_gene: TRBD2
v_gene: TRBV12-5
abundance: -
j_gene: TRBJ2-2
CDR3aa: CASGLERGGTGELFF
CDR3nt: TGTGCTAGTGGTTTGGAGCGGGGGGGCACCGGGGAGCTGTTTTTT

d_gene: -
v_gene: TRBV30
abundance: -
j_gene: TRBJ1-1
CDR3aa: CAWSPGVRTEAFF
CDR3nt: TGTGCCTGGAGTCCCGGGGTGCGGACTGAAGCTTTCTTT

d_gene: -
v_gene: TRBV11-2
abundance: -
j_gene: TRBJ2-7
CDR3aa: CASSHRTTAGAWNEQYF
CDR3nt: TGTGCCAGCAGCCACCGCACCACCGCAGGGGCCTGGAACGAGCAGTACTTC

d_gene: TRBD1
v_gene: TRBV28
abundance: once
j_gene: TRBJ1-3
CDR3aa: CASSQGGRGRNTIYF
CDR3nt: TGTGCCAGCAGTCAGGGGGGACGGGGGCGAAACACCATATATTTT

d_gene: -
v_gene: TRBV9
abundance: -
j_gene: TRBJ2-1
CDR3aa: CASSVGRGYNEQFF
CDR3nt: TGTGCCAGCAGCGTAGGCAGGGGCTACAATGAGCAGTTCTTC

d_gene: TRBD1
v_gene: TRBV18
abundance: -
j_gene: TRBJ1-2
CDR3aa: CASSPEGQGGNYGYTF
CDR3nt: TGTGCCAGCTCACCAGAAGGACAGGGAGGGAACTATGGCTACACCTTC